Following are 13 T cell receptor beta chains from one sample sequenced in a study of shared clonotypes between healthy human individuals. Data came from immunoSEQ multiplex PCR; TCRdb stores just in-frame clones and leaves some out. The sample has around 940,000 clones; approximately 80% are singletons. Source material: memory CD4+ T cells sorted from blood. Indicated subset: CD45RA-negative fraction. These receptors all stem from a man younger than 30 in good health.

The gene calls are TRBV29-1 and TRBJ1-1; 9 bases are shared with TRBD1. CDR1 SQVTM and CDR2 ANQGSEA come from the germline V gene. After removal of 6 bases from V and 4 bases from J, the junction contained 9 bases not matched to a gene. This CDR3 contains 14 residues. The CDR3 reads CSVGGQGWVTEAFF. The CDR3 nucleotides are TGCAGCGTCGGGGGACAGGGTTGGGTCACTGAAGCTTTCTTT.

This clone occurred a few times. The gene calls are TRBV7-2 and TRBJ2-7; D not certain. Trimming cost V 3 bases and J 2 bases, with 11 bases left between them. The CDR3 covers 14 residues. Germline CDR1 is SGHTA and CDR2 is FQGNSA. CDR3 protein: CASSFRLATYEQYF. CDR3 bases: TGTGCCAGCAGCTTCCGCCTCGCAACCTACGAGCAGTACTTC.

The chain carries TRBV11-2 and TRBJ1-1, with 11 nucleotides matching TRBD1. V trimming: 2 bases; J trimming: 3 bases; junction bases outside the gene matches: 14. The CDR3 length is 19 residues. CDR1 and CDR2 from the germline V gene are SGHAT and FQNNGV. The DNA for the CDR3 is TGTGCCAGCAGCTTACCGGCAAATCTTCCGGGACAGGGGGACACTGAAGCTTTCTTT. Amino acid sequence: CASSLPANLPGQGDTEAFF.

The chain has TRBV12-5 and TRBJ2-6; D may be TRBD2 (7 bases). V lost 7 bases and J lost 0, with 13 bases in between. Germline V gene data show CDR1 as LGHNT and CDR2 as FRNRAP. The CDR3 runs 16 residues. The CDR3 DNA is TGTGCTAGTGCAGGGGACTACCCCTCTGGGGCCAACGTCCTGACTTTC. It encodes CASAGDYPSGANVLTF.

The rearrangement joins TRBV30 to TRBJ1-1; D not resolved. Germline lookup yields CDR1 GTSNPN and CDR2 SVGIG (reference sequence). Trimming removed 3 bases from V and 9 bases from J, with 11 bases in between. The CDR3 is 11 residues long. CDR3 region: CAWRTAEKAFF. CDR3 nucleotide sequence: TGTGCCTGGAGGACGGCAGAGAAAGCTTTCTTT.

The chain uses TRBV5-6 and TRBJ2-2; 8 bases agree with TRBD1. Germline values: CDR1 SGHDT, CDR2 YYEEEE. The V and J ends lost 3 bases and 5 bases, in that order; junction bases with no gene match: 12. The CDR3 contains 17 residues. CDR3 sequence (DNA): TGTGCCAGCAGCTCGACAGTGACAGGGGCGAGGACCGGGGAGCTGTTTTTT. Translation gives CASSSTVTGARTGELFF.

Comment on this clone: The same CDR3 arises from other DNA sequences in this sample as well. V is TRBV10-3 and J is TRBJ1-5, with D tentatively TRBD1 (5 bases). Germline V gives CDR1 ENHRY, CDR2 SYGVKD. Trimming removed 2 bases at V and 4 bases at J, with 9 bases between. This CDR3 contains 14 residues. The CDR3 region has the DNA TGTGCCATCAGTGAGGACAGAGTAAATCAGCCCCAGCATTTT. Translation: CAISEDRVNQPQHF.

The CDR3 protein is CASRDRTGGSEQYF. The CDR3 DNA reads as TGTGCCAGCAGGGATCGGACAGGGGGAAGTGAGCAGTACTTC. The chain links TRBV2 to TRBJ2-7, with 10 bases aligning to TRBD1. Germline CDR1 reads SNHLY; CDR2 reads FYNNEI. Trimming at V came to 6 bases and at J to 7 bases, leaving 9 bases not matched to a gene. This CDR3 is 14 amino acids long.

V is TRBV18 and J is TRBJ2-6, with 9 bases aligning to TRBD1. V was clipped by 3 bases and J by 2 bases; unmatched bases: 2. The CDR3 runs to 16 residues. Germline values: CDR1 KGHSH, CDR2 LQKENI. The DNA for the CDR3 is TGTGCCAGCTCACCTAGACAGGGGGCTGGGGCCAACGTCCTGACTTTC. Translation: CASSPRQGAGANVLTF.

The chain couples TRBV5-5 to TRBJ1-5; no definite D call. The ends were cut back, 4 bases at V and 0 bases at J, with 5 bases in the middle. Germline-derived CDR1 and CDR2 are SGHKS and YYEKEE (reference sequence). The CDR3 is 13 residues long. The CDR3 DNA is TGTGCCAGCAGCCTATATAGCAATCAGCCCCAGCATTTT. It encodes CASSLYSNQPQHF.

The CDR3 DNA follows: TGTGCCTGTGCCCAAGGCGGGGGGGCCGCAGATACGCAGTATTTT. Protein product: CACAQGGGAADTQYF. This chain joins TRBV30 and TRBJ2-3; TRBD2 matches 9 bases. The CDR3 consists of 15 residues. Germline loops: CDR1 GTSNPN, CDR2 SVGIG (reference sequence). V was clipped by 6 bases and J by 4 bases; unmatched bases: 11.

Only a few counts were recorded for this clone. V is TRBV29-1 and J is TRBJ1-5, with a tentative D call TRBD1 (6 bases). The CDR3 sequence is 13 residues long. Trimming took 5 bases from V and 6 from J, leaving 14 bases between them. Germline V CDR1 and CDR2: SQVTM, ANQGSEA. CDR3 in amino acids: CSVSSGASQPQHF. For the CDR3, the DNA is TGCAGCGTTTCTTCAGGGGCGAGTCAGCCCCAGCATTTT.

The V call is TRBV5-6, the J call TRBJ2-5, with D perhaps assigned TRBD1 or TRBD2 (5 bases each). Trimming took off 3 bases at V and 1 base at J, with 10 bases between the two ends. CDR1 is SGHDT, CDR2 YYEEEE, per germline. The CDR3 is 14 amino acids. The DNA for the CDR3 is TGTGCCAGCAGCTGGGGGTGGGTCCAAGAGACCCAGTACTTC. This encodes CASSWGWVQETQYF.